This T cell receptor beta chain emerged from a study of T-cell memory formation after mild COVID-19. The CDR3 contains 16 residues. Deletions cut 3 bases from V and 3 bases from J, with 17 bases between. Germline V gene lookup returns CDR1 LNHDA and CDR2 SQIVND (reference sequence). This clonotype was detected only a few times. One entry per CDR3 protein, called by TCRdb with MiXCR from the 5' RACE reads. The table includes under 35,000 distinct CDR3 sequences, 20% to 25% detected once. V is TRBV19 and J is TRBJ1-1, with D possibly matching TRBD1 (5 bases). This TCR came from an adult who had mild COVID-19 (a few samples of this study predate the infection). Cell type and time point are not known. Material for sequencing was PBMCs or a T cell subset sorted from them (not recorded which). For the CDR3, the DNA is TGTGCCAGTAGTATTGGGGCAGGGATTGGGGACACTGAAGCTTTCTTT. Protein: CASSIGAGIGDTEAFF.